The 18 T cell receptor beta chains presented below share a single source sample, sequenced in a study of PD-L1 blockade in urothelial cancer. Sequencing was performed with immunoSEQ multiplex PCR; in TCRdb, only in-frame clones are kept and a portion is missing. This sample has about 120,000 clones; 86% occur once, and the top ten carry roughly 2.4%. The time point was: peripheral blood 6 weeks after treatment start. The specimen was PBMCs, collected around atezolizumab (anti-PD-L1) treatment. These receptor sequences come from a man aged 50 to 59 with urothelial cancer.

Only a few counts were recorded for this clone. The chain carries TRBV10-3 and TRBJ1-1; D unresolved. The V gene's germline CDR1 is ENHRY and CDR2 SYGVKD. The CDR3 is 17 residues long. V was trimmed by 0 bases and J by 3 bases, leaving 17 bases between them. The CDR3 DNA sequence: TGTGCCATCAGTGAGTCGATCTTCCCTGGGAGGGACACTGAAGCTTTCTTT. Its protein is CAISESIFPGRDTEAFF.

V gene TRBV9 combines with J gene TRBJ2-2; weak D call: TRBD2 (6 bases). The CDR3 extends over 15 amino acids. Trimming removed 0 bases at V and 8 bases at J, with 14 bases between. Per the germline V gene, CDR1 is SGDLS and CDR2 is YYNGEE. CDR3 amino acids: CASSVGTIDTGELFF. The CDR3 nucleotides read TGTGCCAGCAGCGTAGGGACTATCGATACGGGGGAGCTGTTTTTT.

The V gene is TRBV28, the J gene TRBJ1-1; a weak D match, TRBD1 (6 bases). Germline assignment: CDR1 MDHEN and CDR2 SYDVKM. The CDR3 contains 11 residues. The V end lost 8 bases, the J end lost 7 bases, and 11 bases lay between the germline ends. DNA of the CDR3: TGTGCCAGCGGCGGGGGCCTTGAAGCTTTCTTT. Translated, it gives CASGGGLEAFF.

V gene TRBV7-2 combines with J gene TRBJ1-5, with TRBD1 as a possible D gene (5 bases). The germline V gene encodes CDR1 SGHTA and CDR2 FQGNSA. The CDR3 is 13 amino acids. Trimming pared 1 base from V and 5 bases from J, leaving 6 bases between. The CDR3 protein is CASSLDRYQPQHF. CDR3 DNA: TGTGCCAGCAGCTTAGACAGGTATCAGCCCCAGCATTTT.

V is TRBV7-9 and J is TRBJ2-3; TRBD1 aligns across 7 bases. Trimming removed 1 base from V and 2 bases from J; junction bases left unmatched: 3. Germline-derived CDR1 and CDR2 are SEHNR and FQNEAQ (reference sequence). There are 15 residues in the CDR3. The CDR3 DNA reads TGTGCCAGCAGCTTAGGGGACAGAGACACAGATACGCAGTATTTT. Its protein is CASSLGDRDTDTQYF.

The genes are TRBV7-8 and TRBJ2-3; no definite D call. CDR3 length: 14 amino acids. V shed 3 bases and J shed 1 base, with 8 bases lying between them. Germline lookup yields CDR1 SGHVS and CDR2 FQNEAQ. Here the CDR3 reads CASSFSPGTDTQYF. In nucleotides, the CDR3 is TGTGCCAGCAGCTTTTCCCCAGGCACAGATACGCAGTATTTT.

CDR3: CASSWGKGHGYTF. Here the CDR3 DNA reads TGTGCCAGCAGCTGGGGCAAGGGGCATGGCTACACCTTC. This chain uses TRBV5-6 with TRBJ1-2; tentative D call: TRBD1 (5 bases). CDR1 is SGHDT, CDR2 YYEEEE, per germline. Deletions cut 3 bases from V and 6 bases from J, with 12 bases between. CDR3 size: 13 residues.

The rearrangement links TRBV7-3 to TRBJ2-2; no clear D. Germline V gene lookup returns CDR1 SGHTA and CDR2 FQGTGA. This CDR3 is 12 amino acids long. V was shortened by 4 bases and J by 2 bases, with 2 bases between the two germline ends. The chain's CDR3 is CASSSNTGELFF. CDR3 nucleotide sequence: TGTGCCAGCAGCTCAAACACCGGGGAGCTGTTTTTT.

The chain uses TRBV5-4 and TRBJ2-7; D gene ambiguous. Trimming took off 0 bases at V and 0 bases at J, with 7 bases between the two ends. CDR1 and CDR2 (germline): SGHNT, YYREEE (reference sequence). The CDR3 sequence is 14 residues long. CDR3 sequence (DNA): TGTGCCAGCAGCTTGGCGGGTCCCTCCTACGAGCAGTACTTC. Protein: CASSLAGPSYEQYF.

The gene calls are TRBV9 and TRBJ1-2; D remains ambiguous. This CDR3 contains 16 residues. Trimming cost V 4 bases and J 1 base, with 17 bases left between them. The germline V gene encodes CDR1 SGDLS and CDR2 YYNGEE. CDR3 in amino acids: CASSPDAAIVNYGYTF. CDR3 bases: TGTGCCAGCAGCCCCGACGCGGCAATCGTTAACTATGGCTACACCTTC.

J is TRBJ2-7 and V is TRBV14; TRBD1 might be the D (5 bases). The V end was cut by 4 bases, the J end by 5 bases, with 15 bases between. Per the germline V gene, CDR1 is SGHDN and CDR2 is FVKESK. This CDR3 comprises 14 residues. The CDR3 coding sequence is TGTGCCAGCAGCCCAAGGACACGGATGGACGAGCAGTACTTC. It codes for CASSPRTRMDEQYF.

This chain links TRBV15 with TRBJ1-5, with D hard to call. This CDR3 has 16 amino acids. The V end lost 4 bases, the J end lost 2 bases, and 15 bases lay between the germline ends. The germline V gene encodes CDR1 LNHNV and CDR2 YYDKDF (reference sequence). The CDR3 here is CATSKRGGEGNQPQHF. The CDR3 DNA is TGTGCCACCAGCAAACGTGGCGGGGAGGGCAATCAGCCCCAGCATTTT.

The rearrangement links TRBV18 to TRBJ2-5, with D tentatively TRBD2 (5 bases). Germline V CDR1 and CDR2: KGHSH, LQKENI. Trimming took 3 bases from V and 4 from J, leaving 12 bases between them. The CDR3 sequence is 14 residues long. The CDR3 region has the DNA TGTGCCAGCTCACCGGTATCAGGAGGAGAGACCCAGTACTTC. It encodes CASSPVSGGETQYF.

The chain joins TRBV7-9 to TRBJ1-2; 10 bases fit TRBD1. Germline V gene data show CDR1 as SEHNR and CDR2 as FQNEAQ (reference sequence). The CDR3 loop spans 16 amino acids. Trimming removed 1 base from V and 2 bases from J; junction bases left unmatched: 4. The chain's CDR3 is CASSLGPGQGNYGYTF. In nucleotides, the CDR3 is TGTGCCAGCAGCTTAGGACCGGGACAGGGGAACTATGGCTACACCTTC.

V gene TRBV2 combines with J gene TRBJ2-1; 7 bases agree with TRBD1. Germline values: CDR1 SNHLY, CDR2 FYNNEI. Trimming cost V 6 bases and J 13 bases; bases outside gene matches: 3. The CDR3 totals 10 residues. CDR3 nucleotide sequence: TGTGCCAGCAGCCGGGACAGCCAGTTCTTC. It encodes CASSRDSQFF.

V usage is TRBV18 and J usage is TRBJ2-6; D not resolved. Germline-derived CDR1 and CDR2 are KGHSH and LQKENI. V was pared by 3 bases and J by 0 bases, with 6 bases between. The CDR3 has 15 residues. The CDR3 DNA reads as TGTGCCAGCTCACCGCCAGACTCTGGGGCCAACGTCCTGACTTTC. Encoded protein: CASSPPDSGANVLTF.

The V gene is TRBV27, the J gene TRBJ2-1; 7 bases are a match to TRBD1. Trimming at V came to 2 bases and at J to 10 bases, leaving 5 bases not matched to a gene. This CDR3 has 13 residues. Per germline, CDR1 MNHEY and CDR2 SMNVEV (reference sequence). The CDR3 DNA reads TGTGCCAGCAGTTTAGAGAGGGGGCGGGAGCAGTTCTTC. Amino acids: CASSLERGREQFF.

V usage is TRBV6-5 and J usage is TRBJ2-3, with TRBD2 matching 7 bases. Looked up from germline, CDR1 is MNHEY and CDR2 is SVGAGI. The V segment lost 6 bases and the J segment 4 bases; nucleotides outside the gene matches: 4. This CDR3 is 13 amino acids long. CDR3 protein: CASRATSPDTQYF. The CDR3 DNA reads TGTGCCAGCAGAGCGACTAGCCCAGATACGCAGTATTTT.